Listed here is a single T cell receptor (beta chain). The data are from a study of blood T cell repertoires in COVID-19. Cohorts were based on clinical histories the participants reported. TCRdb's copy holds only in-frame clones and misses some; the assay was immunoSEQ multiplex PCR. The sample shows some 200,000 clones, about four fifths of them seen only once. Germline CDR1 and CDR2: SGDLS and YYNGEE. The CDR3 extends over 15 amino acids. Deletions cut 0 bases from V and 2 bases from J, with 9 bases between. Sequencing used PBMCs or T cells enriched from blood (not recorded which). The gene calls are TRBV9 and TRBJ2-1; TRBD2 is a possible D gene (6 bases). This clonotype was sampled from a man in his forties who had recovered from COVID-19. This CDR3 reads CASSVGTSPYNEQFF. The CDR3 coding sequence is TGTGCCAGCAGCGTAGGTACTAGCCCCTACAATGAGCAGTTCTTC.